This T cell receptor (beta chain) emerged from a study of T cells in Graves' hyperthyroidism and ophthalmopathy. Looking at the study overall: The authors collected peripheral blood at initial diagnosis, before any treatment.

A remark on this clonotype: Its antigen is unknown.

Overall study results and limits: Stable hyperthyroidism and ophthalmopathy were separated using 13 V-J signatures.

Ophthalmopathy patients showed a Clinical Activity Score of at least 3, NOSPECS grade of at least 4 and duration under 3 months. This sample holds PBMCs from less than 11 ml fresh peripheral blood. The source material, RNA transcripts, was used to amplify TCR beta CDR3 regions. A set of HTBI primers served as the primers for a first-round RT-PCR of the TCR CDR3. TCRdb reprocessed the multiplex PCR reads with MiXCR, giving one entry per CDR3 protein. The table lists around 360,000 distinct CDR3 sequences, around 15% of them singletons. Germline V gives CDR1 SNHLY, CDR2 FYNNEI. The CDR3 runs 15 residues. J was trimmed by 4 bases and V by 7 bases; bases with no gene match: 11.

The genes are TRBV2 and TRBJ2-7, with 9 bases aligning to TRBD2. Sample: blood. The receptor's source is a woman in her fifties or sixties with Graves' ophthalmopathy. The CDR3 reads CASTQLAGLPYEQYF. CDR3 nucleotide sequence: TGTGCCAGCACTCAACTAGCGGGCCTACCTTACGAGCAGTACTTC.